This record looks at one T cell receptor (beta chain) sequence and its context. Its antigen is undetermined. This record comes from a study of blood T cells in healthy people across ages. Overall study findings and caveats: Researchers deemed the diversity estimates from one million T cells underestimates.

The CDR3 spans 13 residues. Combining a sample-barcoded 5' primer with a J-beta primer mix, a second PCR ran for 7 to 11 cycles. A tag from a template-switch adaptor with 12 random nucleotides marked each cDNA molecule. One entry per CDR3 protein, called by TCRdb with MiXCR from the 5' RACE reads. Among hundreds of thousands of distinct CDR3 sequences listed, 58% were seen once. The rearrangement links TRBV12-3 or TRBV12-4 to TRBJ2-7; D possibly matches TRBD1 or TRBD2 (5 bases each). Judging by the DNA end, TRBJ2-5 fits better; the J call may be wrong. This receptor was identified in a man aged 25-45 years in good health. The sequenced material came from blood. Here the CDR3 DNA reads TGTGCCAGCAGTCCCGGGGCGAGGGGGACCCAGTACTTC. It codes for CASSPGARGTQYF.